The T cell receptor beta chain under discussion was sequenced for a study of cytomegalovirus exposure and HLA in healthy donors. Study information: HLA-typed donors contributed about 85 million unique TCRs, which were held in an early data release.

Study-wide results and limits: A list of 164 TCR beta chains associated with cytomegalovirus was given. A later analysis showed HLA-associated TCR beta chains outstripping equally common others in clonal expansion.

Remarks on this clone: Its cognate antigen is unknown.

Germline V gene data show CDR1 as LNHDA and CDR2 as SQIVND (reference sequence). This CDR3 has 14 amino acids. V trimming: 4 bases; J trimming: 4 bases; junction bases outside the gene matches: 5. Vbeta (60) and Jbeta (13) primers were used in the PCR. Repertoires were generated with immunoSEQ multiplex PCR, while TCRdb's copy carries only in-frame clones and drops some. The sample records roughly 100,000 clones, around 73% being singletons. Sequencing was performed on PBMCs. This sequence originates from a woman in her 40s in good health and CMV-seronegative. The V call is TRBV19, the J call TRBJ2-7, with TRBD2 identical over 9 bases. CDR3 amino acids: CASSSGRAPYEQYF. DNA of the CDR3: TGTGCCAGTAGTAGCGGGAGGGCCCCATACGAGCAGTACTTC.